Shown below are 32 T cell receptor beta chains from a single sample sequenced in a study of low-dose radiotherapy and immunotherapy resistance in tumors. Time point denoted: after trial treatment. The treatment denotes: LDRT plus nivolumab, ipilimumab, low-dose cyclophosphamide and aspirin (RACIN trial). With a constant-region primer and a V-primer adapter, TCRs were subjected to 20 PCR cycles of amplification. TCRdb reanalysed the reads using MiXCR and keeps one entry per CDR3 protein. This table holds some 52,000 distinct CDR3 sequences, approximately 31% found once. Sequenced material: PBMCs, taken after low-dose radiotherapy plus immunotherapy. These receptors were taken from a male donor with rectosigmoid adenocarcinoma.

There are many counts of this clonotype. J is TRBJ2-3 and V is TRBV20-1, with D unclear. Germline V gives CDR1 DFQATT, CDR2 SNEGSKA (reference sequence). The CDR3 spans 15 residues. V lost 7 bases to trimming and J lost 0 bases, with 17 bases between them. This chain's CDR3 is CSGAQVRTSTDTQYF. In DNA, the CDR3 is TGCAGTGGCGCGCAGGTGCGAACTAGCACAGATACGCAGTATTTT.

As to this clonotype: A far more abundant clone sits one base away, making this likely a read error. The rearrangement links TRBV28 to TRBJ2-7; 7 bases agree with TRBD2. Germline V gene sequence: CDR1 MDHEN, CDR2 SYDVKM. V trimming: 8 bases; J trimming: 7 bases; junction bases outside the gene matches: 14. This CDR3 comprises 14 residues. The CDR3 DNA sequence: TGTGCCAGCTGGGGGGGGAGCTCCTACAATGAGCAGTACTTC. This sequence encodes CASWGGSSYNEQYF.

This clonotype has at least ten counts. The CDR3 sequence: CSARQGTDTQYF. The CDR3 DNA reads as TGCAGTGCTAGACAGGGCACAGATACGCAGTATTTT. The chain joins TRBV20-1 to TRBJ2-3, with D uncertain. CDR1 DFQATT and CDR2 SNEGSKA come from the germline V gene (reference sequence). V was clipped by 2 bases and J by 1 base, with 4 bases between them. This CDR3 is 12 amino acids long.

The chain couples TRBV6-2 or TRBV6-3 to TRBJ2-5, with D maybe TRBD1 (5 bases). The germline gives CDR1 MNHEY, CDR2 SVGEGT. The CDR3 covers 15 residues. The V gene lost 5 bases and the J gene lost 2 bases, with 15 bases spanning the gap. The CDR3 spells CASSVDSARQETQYF. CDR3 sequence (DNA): TGTGCCAGCAGTGTCGACAGCGCAAGACAAGAGACCCAGTACTTC.

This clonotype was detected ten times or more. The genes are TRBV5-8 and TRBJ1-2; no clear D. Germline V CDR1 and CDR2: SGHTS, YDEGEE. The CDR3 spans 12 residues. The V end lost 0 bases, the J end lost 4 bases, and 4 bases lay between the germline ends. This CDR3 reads CASSLDGYGYTF. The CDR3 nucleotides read TGTGCCAGCAGCTTGGACGGCTATGGCTACACCTTC.

CDR3 nucleotide sequence: TGTGCCAGCAGTCTAAGGGGTGCAGATACGCAGTATTTT. Amino acids: CASSLRGADTQYF. This chain joins TRBV27 and TRBJ2-3; weak D call: TRBD1 (5 bases). The CDR3 contains 13 residues. Trimming left V 5 bases short and J 4 bases short, with 10 bases between. Germline V gives CDR1 MNHEY, CDR2 SMNVEV (reference sequence).

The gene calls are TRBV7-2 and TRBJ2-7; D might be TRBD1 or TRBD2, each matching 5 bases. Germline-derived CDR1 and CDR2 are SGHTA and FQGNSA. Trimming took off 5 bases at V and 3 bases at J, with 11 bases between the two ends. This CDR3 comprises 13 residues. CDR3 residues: CASSRDVVYEQYF. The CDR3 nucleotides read TGTGCCAGCAGCAGGGACGTCGTCTACGAGCAGTACTTC.

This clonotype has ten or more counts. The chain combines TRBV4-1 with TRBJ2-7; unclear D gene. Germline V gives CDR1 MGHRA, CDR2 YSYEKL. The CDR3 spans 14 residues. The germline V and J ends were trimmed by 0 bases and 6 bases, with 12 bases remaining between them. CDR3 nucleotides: TGCGCCAGCAGCCAAGATCTGATGAACGGCGAGCAGTACTTC. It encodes CASSQDLMNGEQYF.

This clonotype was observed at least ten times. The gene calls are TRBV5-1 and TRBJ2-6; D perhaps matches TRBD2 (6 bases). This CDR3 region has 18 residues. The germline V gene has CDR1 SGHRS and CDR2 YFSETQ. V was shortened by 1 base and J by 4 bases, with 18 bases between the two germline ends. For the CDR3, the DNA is TGCGCCAGCAGCTTGCCCTTGGCGGGGAGTGCCGGGGCCAACGTCCTGACTTTC. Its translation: CASSLPLAGSAGANVLTF.

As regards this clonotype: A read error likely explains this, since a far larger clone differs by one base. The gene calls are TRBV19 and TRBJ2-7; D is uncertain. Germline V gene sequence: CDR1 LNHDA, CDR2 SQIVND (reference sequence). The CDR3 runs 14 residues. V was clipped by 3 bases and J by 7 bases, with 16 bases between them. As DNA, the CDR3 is TGTGCCAGTAGTATCTTTGGCATGTTGGATGAGCAGTACTTC. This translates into CASSIFGMLDEQYF.

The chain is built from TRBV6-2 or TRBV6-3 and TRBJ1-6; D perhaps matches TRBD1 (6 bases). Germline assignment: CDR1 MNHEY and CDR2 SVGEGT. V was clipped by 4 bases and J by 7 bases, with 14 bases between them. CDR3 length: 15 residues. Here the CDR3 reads CASSFQGIWNSPLHF. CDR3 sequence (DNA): TGTGCCAGCAGTTTCCAGGGGATTTGGAATTCACCCCTCCACTTT.

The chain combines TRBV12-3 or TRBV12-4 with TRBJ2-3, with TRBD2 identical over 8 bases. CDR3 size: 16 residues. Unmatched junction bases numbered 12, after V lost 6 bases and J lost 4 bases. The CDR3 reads CASSQSGGPEADTQYF. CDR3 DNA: TGTGCCAGCAGCCAAAGCGGGGGCCCGGAGGCAGATACGCAGTATTTT.

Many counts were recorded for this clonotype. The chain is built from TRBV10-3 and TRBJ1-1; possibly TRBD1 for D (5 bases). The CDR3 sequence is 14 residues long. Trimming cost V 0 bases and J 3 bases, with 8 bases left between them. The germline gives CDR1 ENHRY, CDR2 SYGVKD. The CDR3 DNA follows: TGTGCCATCAGTGAGTCGATGGGGGACACTGAAGCTTTCTTT. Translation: CAISESMGDTEAFF.

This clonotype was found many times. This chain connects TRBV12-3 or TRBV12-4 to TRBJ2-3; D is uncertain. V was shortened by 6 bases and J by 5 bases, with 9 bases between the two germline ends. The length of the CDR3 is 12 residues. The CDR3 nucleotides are TGTGCCAGCAGCCGTATGCGAGATACGCAGTATTTT. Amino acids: CASSRMRDTQYF.

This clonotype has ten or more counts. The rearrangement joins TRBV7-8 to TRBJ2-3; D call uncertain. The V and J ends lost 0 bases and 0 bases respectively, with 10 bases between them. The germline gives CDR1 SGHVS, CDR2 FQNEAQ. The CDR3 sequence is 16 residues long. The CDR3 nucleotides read TGTGCCAGCAGCTTAGCACTCGCTAGTAGCACAGATACGCAGTATTTT. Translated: CASSLALASSTDTQYF. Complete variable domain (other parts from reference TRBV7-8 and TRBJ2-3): GAGVSQSPRYKVAKRGQDVALRCDPISGHVSLFWYQQALGQGPEFLTYFQNEAQLDKSGLPSDRFFAERPEGSVSTLKIQRTQQEDSAVYLCASSLALASSTDTQYFGPGTRLTVL.

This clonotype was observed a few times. The CDR3 DNA reads TGTGCCAGCAGTTTAGTAACAGGGGTAAATCAGCCCCAGCATTTT. The encoded protein is CASSLVTGVNQPQHF. J is TRBJ1-5 and V is TRBV28, with 7 bases identical to TRBD1. The CDR3 runs to 15 residues. Germline-derived CDR1 and CDR2 are MDHEN and SYDVKM. V was pared by 2 bases and J by 4 bases, with 5 bases of the junction left unmatched.

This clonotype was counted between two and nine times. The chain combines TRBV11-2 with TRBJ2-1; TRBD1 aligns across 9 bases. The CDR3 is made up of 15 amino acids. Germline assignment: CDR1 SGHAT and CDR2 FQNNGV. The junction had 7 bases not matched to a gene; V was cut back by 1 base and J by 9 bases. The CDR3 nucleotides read TGTGCCAGCAGCTTAGGACAGGGGGGCGAAAGTGAGCAGTTCTTC. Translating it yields CASSLGQGGESEQFF. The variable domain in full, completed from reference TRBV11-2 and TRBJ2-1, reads EAGVAQSPRYKIIEKRQSVAFWCNPISGHATLYWYQQILGQGPKLLIQFQNNGVVDDSQLPKDRFSAERLKGVDSTLKIQPAKLEDSAVYLCASSLGQGGESEQFFGPGTRLTVL.

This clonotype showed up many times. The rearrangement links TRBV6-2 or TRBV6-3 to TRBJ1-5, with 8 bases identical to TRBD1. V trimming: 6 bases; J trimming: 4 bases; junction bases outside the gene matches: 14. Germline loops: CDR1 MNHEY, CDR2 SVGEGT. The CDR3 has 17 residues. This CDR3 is CASRQTRTGLLNQPQHF. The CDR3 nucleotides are TGTGCCAGCAGGCAAACCCGGACAGGGCTTTTGAATCAGCCCCAGCATTTT.

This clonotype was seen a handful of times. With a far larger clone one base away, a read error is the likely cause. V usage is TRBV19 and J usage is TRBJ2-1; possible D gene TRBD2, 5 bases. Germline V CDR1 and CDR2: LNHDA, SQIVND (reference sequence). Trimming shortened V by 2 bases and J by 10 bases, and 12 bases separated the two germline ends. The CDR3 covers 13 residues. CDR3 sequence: CASSITGNGEQFF. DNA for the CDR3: TGTGCCAGTAGTATAACGGGAAACGGCGAGCAGTTCTTC.

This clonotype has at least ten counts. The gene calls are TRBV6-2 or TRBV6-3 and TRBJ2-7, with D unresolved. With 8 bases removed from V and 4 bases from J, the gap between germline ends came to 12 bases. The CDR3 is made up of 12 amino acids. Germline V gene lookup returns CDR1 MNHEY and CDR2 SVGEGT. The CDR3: CASQRAGYEQYF. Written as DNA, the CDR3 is TGTGCCAGCCAAAGGGCCGGATACGAGCAGTACTTC.

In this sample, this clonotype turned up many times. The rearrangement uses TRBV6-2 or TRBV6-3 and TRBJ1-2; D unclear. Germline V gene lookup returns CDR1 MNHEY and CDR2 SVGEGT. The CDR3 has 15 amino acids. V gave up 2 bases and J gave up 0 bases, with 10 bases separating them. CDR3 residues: CASSYTPSPNYGYTF. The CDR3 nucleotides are TGTGCCAGCAGTTACACCCCTTCGCCTAACTATGGCTACACCTTC.

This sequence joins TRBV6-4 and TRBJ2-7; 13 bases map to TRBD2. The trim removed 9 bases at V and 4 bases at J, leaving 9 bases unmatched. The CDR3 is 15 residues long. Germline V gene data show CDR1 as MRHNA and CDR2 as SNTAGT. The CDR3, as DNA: TGTGCCAGACGAATCGGACTAGCGGGAGTTTACGAGCAGTACTTC. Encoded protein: CARRIGLAGVYEQYF.

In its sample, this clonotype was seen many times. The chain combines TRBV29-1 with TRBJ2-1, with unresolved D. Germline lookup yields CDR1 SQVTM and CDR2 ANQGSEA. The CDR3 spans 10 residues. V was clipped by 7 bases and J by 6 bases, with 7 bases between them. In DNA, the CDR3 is TGCAGCGGGTGGGGCAATGAGCAGTTCTTC. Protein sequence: CSGWGNEQFF.

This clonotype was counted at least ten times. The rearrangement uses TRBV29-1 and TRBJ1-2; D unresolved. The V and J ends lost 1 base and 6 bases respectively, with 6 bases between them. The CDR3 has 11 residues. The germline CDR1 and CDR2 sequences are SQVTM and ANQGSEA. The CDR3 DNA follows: TGCAGCGTTGAAGGAAACGATGGCTACACCTTC. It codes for CSVEGNDGYTF. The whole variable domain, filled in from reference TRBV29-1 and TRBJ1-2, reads SAVISQKPSRDICQRGTSLTIQCQVDSQVTMMFWYRQQPGQSLTLIATANQGSEATYESGFVIDKFPISRPNLTFSTLTVSNMSPEDSSIYLCSVEGNDGYTFGSGTRLTVV.

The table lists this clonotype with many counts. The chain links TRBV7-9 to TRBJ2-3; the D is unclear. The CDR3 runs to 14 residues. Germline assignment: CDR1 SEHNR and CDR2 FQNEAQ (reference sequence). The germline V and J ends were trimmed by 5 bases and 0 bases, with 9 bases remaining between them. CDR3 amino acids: CASSRDVSTDTQYF. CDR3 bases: TGTGCCAGCAGCCGCGACGTTAGCACAGATACGCAGTATTTT.

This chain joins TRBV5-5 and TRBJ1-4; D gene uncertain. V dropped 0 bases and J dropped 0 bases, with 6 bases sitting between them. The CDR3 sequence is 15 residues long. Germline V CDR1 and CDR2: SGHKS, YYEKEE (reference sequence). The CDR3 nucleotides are TGTGCCAGCAGCTTGGGGCTTGCAACTAATGAAAAACTGTTTTTT. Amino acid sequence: CASSLGLATNEKLFF.

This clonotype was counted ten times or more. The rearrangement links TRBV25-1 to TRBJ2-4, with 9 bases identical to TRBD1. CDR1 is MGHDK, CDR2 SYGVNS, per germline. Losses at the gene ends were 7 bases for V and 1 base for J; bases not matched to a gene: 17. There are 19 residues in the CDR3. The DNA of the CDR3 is TGTGCCAGCACCTCCGGGGGGACAGGGACCTCAAGGGCCAAAAACATTCAGTACTTC. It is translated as CASTSGGTGTSRAKNIQYF.

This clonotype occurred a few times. The CDR3 is CASSPITPEQYF. The CDR3 DNA follows: TGTGCCAGCAGCCCAATTACCCCCGAGCAGTACTTC. The genes are TRBV13 and TRBJ2-7; D not certain. This CDR3 has 12 amino acids. Germline CDR1 and CDR2: PRHDT and FYEKMQ (reference sequence). Trimming left V 5 bases short and J 6 bases short, with 11 bases between.

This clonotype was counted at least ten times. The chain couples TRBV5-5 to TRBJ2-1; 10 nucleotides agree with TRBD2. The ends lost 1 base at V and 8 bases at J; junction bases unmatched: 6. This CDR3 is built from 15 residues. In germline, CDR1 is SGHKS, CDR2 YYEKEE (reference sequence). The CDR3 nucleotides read TGTGCCAGCAGCTTGACCAGCGGGGGGGCATATGAGCAGTTCTTC. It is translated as CASSLTSGGAYEQFF.

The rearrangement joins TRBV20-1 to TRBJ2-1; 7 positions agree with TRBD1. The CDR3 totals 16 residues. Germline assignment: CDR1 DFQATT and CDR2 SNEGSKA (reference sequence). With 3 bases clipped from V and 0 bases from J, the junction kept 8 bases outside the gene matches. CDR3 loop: CSARDRSPSSYNEQFF. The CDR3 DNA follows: TGCAGTGCTAGGGACAGGTCCCCAAGCTCCTACAATGAGCAGTTCTTC.

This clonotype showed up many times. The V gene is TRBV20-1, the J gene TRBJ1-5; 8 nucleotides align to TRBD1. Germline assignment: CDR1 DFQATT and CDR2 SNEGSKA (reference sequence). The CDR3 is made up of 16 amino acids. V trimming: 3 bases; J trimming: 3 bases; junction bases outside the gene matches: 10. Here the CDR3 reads CSARASGGFPNQPQHF. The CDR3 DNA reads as TGCAGTGCTAGGGCCTCAGGGGGCTTCCCCAATCAGCCCCAGCATTTT.

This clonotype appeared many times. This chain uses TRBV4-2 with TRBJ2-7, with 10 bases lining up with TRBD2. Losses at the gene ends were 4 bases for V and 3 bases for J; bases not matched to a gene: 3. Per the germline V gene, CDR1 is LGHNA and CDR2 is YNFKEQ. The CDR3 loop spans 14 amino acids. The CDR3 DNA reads TGTGCCAGCAGCCCCTGGACTAGCGGCTACGAGCAGTACTTC. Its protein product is CASSPWTSGYEQYF.